The entry below gives a single T cell receptor (beta chain) sequence along with its context. MiXCR was run by TCRdb on the 5' RACE reads, yielding one entry per CDR3 protein. The repertoire has roughly 490,000 distinct CDR3 sequences, 13% to 15% of them found once; the top ten carry about 1%. This sample is part of a study of identical twins. With no exceptions, donors were healthy Caucasians. Another study also made use of these data, one on yellow fever vaccine responses in identical twins.

This clonotype was sampled from a woman under 30 in good health. Sequencing used CD4+ T cells sorted from blood.

CDR3 region: CASSLTLSEAQYF. Here the CDR3 DNA reads TGTGCCAGCAGCTTGACGCTTTCGGAGGCCCAGTACTTC. The chain carries TRBV5-5 and TRBJ2-5; weak D call: TRBD2 (5 bases). CDR3 length: 13 amino acids. Germline CDR1 reads SGHKS; CDR2 reads YYEKEE (reference sequence). Trimming cost V 1 base and J 9 bases, with 13 bases left between them.